This T cell receptor (beta chain) stems from a study of blood T cell repertoires in COVID-19. Study-level information: Researchers got acute and convalescent COVID-19 samples from the United States, Italy and Spain.

Study processing details: How many nucleated cells were present was estimated from reference gene primer amplification. The method was immunoSEQ multiplex PCR; TCRdb's version includes in-frame clones alone and lacks a portion of them. The DNA was the basis for D and trimming; V, J and clone size are from that table. The sample consists of around 320,000 clones, around 90% of them appearing once. With 4 bases clipped from V and 7 bases from J, the junction kept 12 bases outside the gene matches. Germline lookup yields CDR1 LNHDA and CDR2 SQIVND (reference sequence). The CDR3 has 16 amino acids. Clinical history as reported by participants underpinned cohort assignment.

The genes are TRBV19 and TRBJ1-4; TRBD1 agrees at 7 bases. The sequence derives from a woman under 30 with acute COVID-19. Sequenced input: PBMCs or T cells enriched from blood (not recorded which). CDR3 DNA sequence: TGTGCCAGTAGTACGGGCGCCAGGGGGAAGGGTGAAAAACTGTTTTTT. This codes for CASSTGARGKGEKLFF.